Listed below are T cell receptor beta chains from one sample, sequenced in a study of CD8+ T cells in alopecia areata. Profiling relied on immunoSEQ multiplex PCR, and the TCRdb table lists in-frame clones only, not all of them. The data hold 98,000 or so clones, with 59% observed a single time. Sequencing input: CD8+ T cells sorted from blood. Receptor source: a human donor in good health. Both conserved end residues are part of each CDR3. The D gene is left open where the match is weak. The listing skips clone size in some rows; elsewhere it reads once, few, many or a size class.

TRBV7-9	TRBJ2-1	NA	NA	CASSSWGISYNEQFF	TGTGCCAGCAGCAGTTGGGGGATCTCCTACAATGAGCAGTTCTTC
TRBV6-5	TRBJ1-4	NA	TRBD1	CASSYSGQGAEKLFF	TGTGCCAGCAGTTACTCCGGACAGGGGGCCGAAAAACTGTTTTTT
TRBV13	TRBJ2-7	few	NA	CASSAGRYEQYF	TGTGCCAGCAGCGCGGGGCGCTACGAGCAGTACTTC
TRBV11-2	TRBJ2-1	NA	TRBD2	CASSHGGESYNEQFF	TGTGCCAGCAGCCATGGGGGGGAATCCTACAATGAGCAGTTCTTC
TRBV13	TRBJ2-7	NA	NA	CASSLGAGAYEQYF	TGTGCCAGCAGCCTCGGAGCGGGCGCCTACGAGCAGTACTTC
TRBV5-1	TRBJ2-3	NA	NA	CASSGGDSARDTQYF	TGCGCCAGCAGCGGAGGGGACTCCGCCCGAGATACGCAGTATTTT
TRBV6-1	TRBJ1-1	NA	TRBD1	CATEWTGRNTEAFF	TGTGCCACCGAGTGGACAGGACGGAACACTGAAGCTTTCTTT
TRBV28	TRBJ2-3	NA	NA	CASSLPGTPSTDTQYF	TGTGCCAGCAGTCTCCCCGGGACACCTAGCACAGATACGCAGTATTTT
TRBV4-1	TRBJ2-7	NA	NA	CASGDNSYEQYF	TGCGCCAGCGGCGACAATTCCTACGAGCAGTACTTC
TRBV14	TRBJ2-7	NA	TRBD1	CASSQRTGSPYEQYF	TGTGCCAGCAGCCAGAGGACAGGGAGCCCCTACGAGCAGTACTTC
TRBV5-1	TRBJ1-1	NA	NA	CASSLGTEAFF	TGCGCCAGCAGCTTAGGAACTGAAGCTTTCTTT
TRBV13	TRBJ1-1	NA	NA	CASSSGRGTEAFF	TGTGCCAGCAGCTCGGGACGTGGGACTGAAGCTTTCTTT
TRBV25-1	TRBJ2-7	NA	NA	CASSDSQYEQYF	TGTGCCAGCAGTGACAGCCAATACGAGCAGTACTTC
TRBV15	TRBJ2-2	NA	NA	CATSSEEGVGTGELFF	TGTGCCACCAGCAGTGAGGAGGGTGTAGGGACCGGGGAGCTGTTTTTT
TRBV13	TRBJ2-5	once	TRBD1	CASSPRTGSDLTQYF	TGTGCCAGCAGCCCGAGGACAGGGTCGGATCTGACCCAGTACTTC
TRBV20-1	TRBJ2-7	NA	NA	CSAGGTYEQYF	TGCAGTGCGGGGGGAACCTACGAGCAGTACTTC
TRBV7-8	TRBJ2-1	medium-sized	TRBD2	CASSLHLTSEISYNEQFF	TGTGCCAGCAGCTTACATCTAACTAGCGAAATCTCCTACAATGAGCAGTTCTTC
TRBV7-8	TRBJ1-6	NA	NA	CASSLGGDSPLHF	TGTGCCAGCAGCTTAGGGGGGGATTCACCCCTCCACTTT
TRBV13	TRBJ1-6	NA	NA	CASRSGTGNSPLHF	TGTGCCAGCAGGTCCGGGACGGGTAATTCACCCCTCCACTTT
TRBV4-2	TRBJ1-5	NA	NA	CASSQDIGTFNQPQHF	TGTGCCAGCAGCCAAGATATAGGGACATTCAATCAGCCCCAGCATTTT
TRBV30	TRBJ2-7	many	NA	CAWSVTGPYEQYF	TGTGCCTGGAGTGTAACGGGACCATACGAGCAGTACTTC
TRBV4-1	TRBJ2-3	few	TRBD1	CASSQLTGDYTDTQYF	TGCGCCAGCAGCCAACTAACAGGGGATTACACAGATACGCAGTATTTT
TRBV7-2	TRBJ2-4	NA	NA	CASSLGAKNIQYF	TGTGCCAGCAGCTTAGGCGCCAAAAACATTCAGTACTTC
TRBV5-6	TRBJ1-2	few	TRBD1	CASQPGQGSYYGYTF	TGTGCCAGCCAGCCCGGACAGGGAAGCTACTATGGCTACACCTTC
TRBV7-9	TRBJ2-5	NA	TRBD1	CASSHPLGQGLETQYF	TGTGCCAGCAGCCACCCCCTGGGACAGGGTCTAGAGACCCAGTACTTC
TRBV7-9	TRBJ2-3	few	NA	CASSSNTQYF	TGTGCCAGCAGTTCCAATACGCAGTATTTT
TRBV29-1	TRBJ1-3	NA	NA	CSVAGGRLSGNTIYF	TGCAGCGTTGCCGGGGGCAGGCTTTCTGGAAACACCATATATTTT
TRBV5-1	TRBJ2-1	NA	NA	CASSLAGNEQFF	TGCGCCAGCAGCTTGGCCGGCAATGAGCAGTTCTTC
TRBV6-4	TRBJ1-3	NA	NA	CASAPWAYSGNTIYF	TGTGCCAGTGCCCCCTGGGCCTACTCTGGAAACACCATATATTTT
TRBV7-2	TRBJ2-6	once	TRBD2	CASSRHWDYSGANVLTF	TGTGCCAGCAGCAGACACTGGGACTACTCTGGGGCCAACGTCCTGACTTTC
TRBV7-9	TRBJ1-1	NA	TRBD1	CASSPDRGFLAEAFF	TGTGCCAGCAGCCCGGACAGGGGGTTTCTTGCTGAAGCTTTCTTT
TRBV11-2	TRBJ1-2	NA	NA	CASSATGLGYTF	TGTGCCAGCAGCGCAACAGGGTTGGGCTACACCTTC
TRBV28	TRBJ2-7	NA	TRBD2	CASSLGEIAGGLYEQYF	TGTGCCAGCAGTTTAGGGGAAATAGCGGGGGGGCTTTACGAGCAGTACTTC
TRBV5-1	TRBJ2-7	NA	NA	CASSLDPALSSYEQYF	TGCGCCAGCAGCTTGGATCCCGCCCTTAGCTCCTACGAGCAGTACTTC
TRBV5-1	TRBJ2-1	NA	NA	CASKDAGAYNEQFF	TGCGCCAGCAAGGACGCAGGGGCCTACAATGAGCAGTTCTTC
TRBV6-5	TRBJ1-1	NA	NA	CACRGPTEAFF	TGTGCCTGCAGGGGCCCCACTGAAGCTTTCTTT
TRBV2	TRBJ1-1	NA	TRBD1	CASSAQTGMNTEAFF	TGTGCCAGCAGTGCTCAGACAGGGATGAACACTGAAGCTTTCTTT
TRBV15	TRBJ1-5	few	NA	CATRRGNQPQHF	TGTGCCACCCGTCGAGGTAATCAGCCCCAGCATTTT
TRBV5-4	TRBJ2-2	once	NA	CASNSRDSTGELFF	TGTGCCAGCAACAGCAGGGATTCGACCGGGGAGCTGTTTTTT
TRBV5-6	TRBJ1-5	few	NA	CASSFSGQPQHF	TGTGCCAGCAGCTTCAGCGGCCAGCCCCAGCATTTT